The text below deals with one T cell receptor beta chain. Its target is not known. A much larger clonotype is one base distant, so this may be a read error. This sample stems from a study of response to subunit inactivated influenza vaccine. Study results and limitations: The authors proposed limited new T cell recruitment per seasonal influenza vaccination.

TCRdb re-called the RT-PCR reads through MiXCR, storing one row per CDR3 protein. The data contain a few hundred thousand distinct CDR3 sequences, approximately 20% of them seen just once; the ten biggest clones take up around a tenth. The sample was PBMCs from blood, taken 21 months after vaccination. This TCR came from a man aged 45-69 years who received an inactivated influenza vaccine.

Here the CDR3 DNA reads TGTGCCAGCAGCGTAGCCCCAGATACGCAGTATTTT. This gives the protein CASSVAPDTQYF. The chain employs TRBV9 and TRBJ2-3; D is undetermined. Germline CDR1 is SGDLS and CDR2 is YYNGEE. The V end was cut by 0 bases, the J end by 4 bases, with 3 bases between. This CDR3 has 12 amino acids.